This is a list of T cell receptor beta chains from one sample in a study of read filtering for tumor transcriptome and immune sequencing. TCRdb passed the reads through MiXCR, listing each CDR3 protein once. The table has approximately 93,000 distinct CDR3 sequences, approximately 21% seen once. Input material: a population of CD138-negative cells sorted from bone marrow. These receptors came from a donor at least 40 years old with multiple myeloma. The conserved cysteine and the conserved F or W are not part of the CDR3 here. Each record gives: V gene, CDR3 protein.

TRBV6-6 ASLENEKLF
TRBV7-2 ASSAQGASYNEQF
TRBV20-1 SASFRGGTDTQY
TRBV6-5 ASSYLPGYTEAF
TRBV29-1 SVVGGAPGELF
TRBV6-4 ASSAGGASDTQY
TRBV5-1 ASSLGGDRISTDTQY
TRBV18 ASSPTGTIWNEQY
TRBV4-2 ASSLDGQPQH
TRBV7-2 ASSSGLQFGNQPQH
TRBV24-1 ATSDWQGSQPQH
TRBV7-6 ASSLAGIGVNTEAF
TRBV10-3 AISESVGQPQH
TRBV11-2 ASSLQGSYTEAF
TRBV24-1 ATSDASNQPQH
TRBV29-1 SVVSSGNTGELF
TRBV20-1 SARDFIQVGTPNTEAF
TRBV20-1 SARPSGISDEQY
TRBV5-6 ASSPGTLNTEAF
TRBV7-9 ASSIPGEKLF
TRBV5-5 ASSHDITQPQH
TRBV6-5 APSPLH
TRBV6-2/TRBV6-3 ASPPRDRDNERTDTQY
TRBV7-9 ASSPEGAQDTEAF
TRBV7-9 ASSSRDRVNSPLH
TRBV19 ASSMDHSNQPQH
TRBV12-3/TRBV12-4 ASIPGQGSEAF
TRBV5-1 ASSLLPGPTYQETQY
TRBV2 ATLPGGLETQY